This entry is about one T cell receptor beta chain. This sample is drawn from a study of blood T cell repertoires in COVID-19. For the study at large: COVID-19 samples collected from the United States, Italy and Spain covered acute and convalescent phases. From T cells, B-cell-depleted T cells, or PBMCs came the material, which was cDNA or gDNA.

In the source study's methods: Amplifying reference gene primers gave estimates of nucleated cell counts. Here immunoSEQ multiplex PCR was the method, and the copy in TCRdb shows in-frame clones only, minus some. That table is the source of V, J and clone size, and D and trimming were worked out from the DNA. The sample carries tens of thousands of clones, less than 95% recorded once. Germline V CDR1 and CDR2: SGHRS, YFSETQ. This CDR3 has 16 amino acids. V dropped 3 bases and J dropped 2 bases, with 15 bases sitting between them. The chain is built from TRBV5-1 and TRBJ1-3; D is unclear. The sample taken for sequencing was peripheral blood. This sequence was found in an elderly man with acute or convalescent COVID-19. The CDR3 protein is CASSSQTSGTGNTIYF. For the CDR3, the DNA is TGCGCCAGCAGCTCCCAGACAAGCGGAACTGGAAACACCATATATTTT.